This TCR beta chain was identified during a study of T-cell reconstitution after alpha-beta-depleted transplantation in children (dated by TCRdb to the mid-2010s). Regarding the research as a whole: Using TCR repertoire profiling, the study followed T-cell immune reconstitution in a quantitative way in children after TCRalphabeta/CD19-depleted allogeneic hematopoietic cell transplantation.

Worth noting for this clonotype: Its antigen is not yet known. There are no base qualities to consult, and no much larger clone falls within one base.

Library prep was done by PCR. Instrument used: Illumina HiSeq 2500. TCR library preparation used molecular barcoding, with unique molecular identifiers applied to normalize quantification of the TCRbeta repertoire. TCRdb trimmed the raw reads at Q25, called clones with MiXCR and kept productive beta chains. Under each unique CDR3 protein, matching rows form one entry showing the most common genes and DNA. The sample yields 700,000 to 950,000 distinct CDR3 sequences; 16% were counted once. The top ten clones comprise just under 5% of the sample. What the research found in general, with its limitations: The apparently early recovery of alphabetaT-cell counts about two months after transplant reportedly depended on only several hundred rapidly expanded clones that came from non-depleted graft cells. The frequencies of hyperexpanded clones fell over the following months, and after one year, T-cell counts and TCRbeta diversity were mostly attributed to newly produced T cells. In some patients, high TCRbeta diversity at day 60 was attributed to recipient T cells and intrathymic progenitors that had survived conditioning.

The treatment or condition label here, explained by the study, means: allogeneic hematopoietic cell transplantation with graft depleted of TCRalphabeta T cells and CD19 B cells. The children who served as transplant recipients had been given grafts of TCRalphabeta/CD19-depleted allogeneic hematopoietic cells. Germline trimming amounts to 7 bases on V and 2 bases on J, with 3 as the count of junction bases outside the gene matches. Measured from the cysteine to the phenylalanine, the CDR3 is 13 residues long. Of the read, only the CDR3 DNA is kept; its 39 bases are in frame from base 1. The germline V gene encodes CDR1 SGHDT and CDR2 YYEEEE.

The sequences come from PBMCs, mostly from graft donor cells, collected 360 days after TCRalphabeta/CD19-depleted stem cell transplant. The V and J genes are TRBV5-6 and TRBJ2-7; TRBD2 aligns with 10 central bases. This sequence was found in a male patient between 5 and 17 years old who had a stem cell transplant for acute lymphoblastic leukemia, so the T cells may come from the graft donor. The DNA is as follows: TGTGCCAGCGACCTAGCGGGAGCCTACGAGCAGTACTTC. The translation is CASDLAGAYEQYF. The entire variable domain, with the stretches around the CDR3 drawn from the reference TRBV5-6 and TRBJ2-7 proteins, is DAGVTQSPTHLIKTRGQQVTLRCSPKSGHDTVSWYQQALGQGPQFIFQYYEEEERQRGNFPDRFSGHQFPNYSSELNVNALLLGDSALYLCASDLAGAYEQYFGPGTRLTVT.